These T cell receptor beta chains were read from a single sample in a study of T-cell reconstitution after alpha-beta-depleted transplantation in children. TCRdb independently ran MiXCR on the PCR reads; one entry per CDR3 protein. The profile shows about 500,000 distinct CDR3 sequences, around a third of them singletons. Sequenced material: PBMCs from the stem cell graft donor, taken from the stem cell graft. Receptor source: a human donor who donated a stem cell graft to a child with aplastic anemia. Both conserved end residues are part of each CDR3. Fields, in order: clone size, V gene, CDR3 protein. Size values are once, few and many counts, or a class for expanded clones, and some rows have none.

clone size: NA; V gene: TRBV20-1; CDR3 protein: CSASRDSQGGNQPQHF
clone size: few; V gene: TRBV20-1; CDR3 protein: CSASETMNQETQYF
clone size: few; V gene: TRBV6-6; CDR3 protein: CASRGQEQETQYF
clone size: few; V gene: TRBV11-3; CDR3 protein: CASSSTRENEQFF
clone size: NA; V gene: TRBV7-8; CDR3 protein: CASSPRQTEQFF
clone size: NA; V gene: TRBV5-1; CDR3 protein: CASSLDRDRAYYEQYF
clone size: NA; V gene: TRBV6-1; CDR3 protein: CASSVGARNEKLFF
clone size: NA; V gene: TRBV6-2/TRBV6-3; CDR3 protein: CASSQGTYHGYTF
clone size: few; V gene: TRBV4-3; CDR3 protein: CASSQERDSIAKNIQYF
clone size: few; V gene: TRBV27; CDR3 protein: CASLRWNRGATEAFF
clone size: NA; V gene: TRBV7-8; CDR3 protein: CASSLLGTQRNSGANVLTF
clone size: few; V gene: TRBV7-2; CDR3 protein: CASSLDGTGGWEQYF
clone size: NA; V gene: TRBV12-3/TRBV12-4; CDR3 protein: CASSFHGLMGRSNQPQHF
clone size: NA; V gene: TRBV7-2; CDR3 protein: CASSRGGSAVGYTF
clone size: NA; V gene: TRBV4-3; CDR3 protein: CASSQNTGGKGDEQFF
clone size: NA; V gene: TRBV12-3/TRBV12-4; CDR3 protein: CASSRRDGNQPQHF
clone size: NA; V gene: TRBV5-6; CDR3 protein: CASSMDLSLGTEAFF
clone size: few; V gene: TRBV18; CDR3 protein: CASSPTGENEQFF
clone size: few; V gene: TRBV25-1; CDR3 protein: CASSEGQGGTEAFF
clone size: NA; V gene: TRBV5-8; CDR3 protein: CASSSRGAGNNQPQHF
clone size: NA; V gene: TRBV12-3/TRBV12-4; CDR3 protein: CASSPSRANTGELFF
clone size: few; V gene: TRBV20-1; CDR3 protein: CSARVYKDQPQHF
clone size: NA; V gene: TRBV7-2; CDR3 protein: CASSLEVGAGGFEQYF
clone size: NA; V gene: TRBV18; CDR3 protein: CASSREREEEFF
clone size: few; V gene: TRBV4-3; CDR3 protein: CASSQGRIQGYGYTF
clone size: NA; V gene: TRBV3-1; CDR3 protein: CASSQGSGFQPQHF
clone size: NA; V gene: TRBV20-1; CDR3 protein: CSARPYGTSVLPETQYF
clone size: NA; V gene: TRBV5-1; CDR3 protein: CASSLAGTGGYYEQYF
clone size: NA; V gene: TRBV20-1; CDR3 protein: CSALTLFSGNTRVATDTQYF
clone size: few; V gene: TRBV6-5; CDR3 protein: CASSFDSGANVLTF
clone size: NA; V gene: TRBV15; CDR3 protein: CATSRGGTGEWDEQYF
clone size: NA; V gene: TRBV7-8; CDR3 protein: CASSEPRTGGSDEQFF
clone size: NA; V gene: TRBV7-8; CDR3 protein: CASSRGGVVDSPLHF
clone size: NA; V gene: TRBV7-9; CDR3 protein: CASSLYEGGHNEQFF
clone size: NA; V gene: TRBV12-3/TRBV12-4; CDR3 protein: CASSLTGASDTQYF
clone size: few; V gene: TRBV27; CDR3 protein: CASSWGYRVPSTDTQYF
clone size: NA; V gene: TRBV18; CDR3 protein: CASSPWTGIVANYGYTF
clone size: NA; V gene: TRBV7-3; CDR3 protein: CASSSAGSGSYNEQFF
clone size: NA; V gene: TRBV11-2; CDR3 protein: CASSPSGQGRNTIYF
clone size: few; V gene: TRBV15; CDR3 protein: CATSRGAGATYEQYF
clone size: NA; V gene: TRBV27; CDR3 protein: CASSGGQGGPGANVLTF
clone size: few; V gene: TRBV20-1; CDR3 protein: CSAPGPSQETQYF
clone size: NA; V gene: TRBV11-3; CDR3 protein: CASSRDDLRVFHNEQFF